This record concerns one T cell receptor (beta chain) sequence. This specimen comes from a study of neoadjuvant anti-PD-1 for oral cavity cancer. V shed 0 bases, J shed 8 bases, and the junction held 7 bases outside the gene matches. This CDR3 has 14 amino acids. The V gene's germline CDR1 is SGHRS and CDR2 YFSETQ. This table comes from immunoSEQ multiplex PCR, and its TCRdb copy is limited to in-frame clones, with some not included. In the table there are about 72,000 clones, about 86% of which are singletons. Source: PBMCs, taken before nivolumab (anti-PD-1) treatment. V and J are TRBV5-1 and TRBJ1-2, with 7 bases that match TRBD1. The receptor was isolated from a person aged 35-80 years with oral cavity squamous cell carcinoma. CDR3 sequence reads: CASSLVRQGGGYTF. CDR3 sequence (DNA): TGCGCCAGCAGCTTGGTCCGACAGGGAGGCGGCTACACCTTC.